The 19 T cell receptor beta chains presented below share a single source sample, sequenced in a study of PD-1 blockade in classical Hodgkin lymphoma. This table comes from immunoSEQ multiplex PCR, and its TCRdb copy is limited to in-frame clones, with some not included. Among 25,000 to 35,000 clones listed, approximately 80% were seen once. The time point is: cycle 4 day 1 (C4D1), after 5 to 7 weeks of nivolumab. In every patient, relapse followed autologous stem cell transplantation, while exposure to brentuximab vedotin differed. Starting with thawed PBMCs, CD4+ T cells were purified by magnetic negative selection. The material was CD4+ T cells from blood, obtained before the fourth cycle of nivolumab. These receptors all come from a human donor with classical Hodgkin lymphoma.

The chain combines TRBV5-6 with TRBJ1-1, with a tentative D call TRBD1 (5 bases). The V gene's germline CDR1 is SGHDT and CDR2 YYEEEE. CDR3 length: 12 residues. The V gene lost 5 bases and the J gene lost 1 base, with 6 bases spanning the gap. The CDR3 region is CASRDRNTEAFF. The CDR3 DNA reads TGTGCCAGCAGAGACAGGAACACTGAAGCTTTCTTT. Filled out from reference TRBV5-6 and TRBJ1-1, the complete variable domain reads DAGVTQSPTHLIKTRGQQVTLRCSPKSGHDTVSWYQQALGQGPQFIFQYYEEEERQRGNFPDRFSGHQFPNYSSELNVNALLLGDSALYLCASRDRNTEAFFGQGTRLTVV.

This clone was detected only once. This chain connects TRBV18 to TRBJ2-5; D not resolved. Trimming shortened V by 4 bases and J by 3 bases, and 9 bases separated the two germline ends. The length of the CDR3 is 13 residues. Germline V lookup: CDR1 KGHSH, CDR2 LQKENI. The CDR3 coding sequence is TGTGCCAGCTCACGGCGGCCGGAAGAGACCCAGTACTTC. This gives the protein CASSRRPEETQYF.

V is TRBV5-6 and J is TRBJ2-3; 11 nucleotides align to TRBD2. With V trimmed by 0 bases and J by 5 bases, 2 bases remained unmatched. The CDR3 has 15 amino acids. Germline lookup yields CDR1 SGHDT and CDR2 YYEEEE. The CDR3 sequence: CASSLVAGGKDTQYF. For the CDR3, the DNA is TGTGCCAGCAGCTTGGTAGCGGGAGGGAAAGATACGCAGTATTTT.

The rearrangement joins TRBV29-1 to TRBJ2-1; 8 bases map to TRBD1. There are 13 residues in the CDR3. The V gene end was trimmed by 6 bases and the J gene end by 6 bases; junction bases not matched to a gene: 7. Germline-derived CDR1 and CDR2 are SQVTM and ANQGSEA. CDR3 in amino acids: CSVADRVGNEQFF. CDR3 sequence (DNA): TGCAGCGTCGCGGACAGGGTAGGCAATGAGCAGTTCTTC.

The chain uses TRBV10-3 and TRBJ1-3; no clear D. Germline CDR1 is ENHRY and CDR2 is SYGVKD. Trimming stripped 3 bases from V and 2 bases from J, with 11 bases between. The CDR3 loop spans 15 amino acids. The CDR3 region is CAISDLGVPGNTIYF. The CDR3 coding sequence is TGTGCCATCAGTGATCTTGGGGTCCCTGGAAACACCATATATTTT.

V and J are TRBV19 and TRBJ1-4, with D perhaps TRBD1 (5 bases). V was shortened by 1 base and J by 8 bases, with 14 bases between the two germline ends. The CDR3 sequence is 15 residues long. Germline V gene lookup returns CDR1 LNHDA and CDR2 SQIVND (reference sequence). For the CDR3, the DNA is TGTGCCAGTAGTATAGCGGGCAGGGTAAACGAAAAACTGTTTTTT. Protein product: CASSIAGRVNEKLFF.

The chain links TRBV5-4 to TRBJ1-5; 7 nucleotides agree with TRBD1. Germline V gives CDR1 SGHNT, CDR2 YYREEE (reference sequence). The V gene end was trimmed by 5 bases and the J gene end by 7 bases; junction bases not matched to a gene: 6. CDR3 length: 13 residues. Written as DNA, the CDR3 is TGTGCCAGCAGTTTTGGCAGGGGGCAGCCCCAGCATTTT. Its translation is CASSFGRGQPQHF.

The chain is built from TRBV7-3 and TRBJ1-2; TRBD1 matches at 7 bases. The ends lost 2 bases at V and 8 bases at J; junction bases unmatched: 5. The V gene's germline CDR1 is SGHTA and CDR2 FQGTGA. The CDR3 extends over 13 amino acids. The CDR3 nucleotides read TGTGCCAGCAGCTTACACAGGGGTCAGGGCTACACCTTC. Protein sequence: CASSLHRGQGYTF. Together with reference TRBV7-3 and TRBJ1-2, the CDR3 gives the full variable domain: GAGVSQTPSNKVTEKGKYVELRCDPISGHTALYWYRQSLGQGPEFLIYFQGTGAADDSGLPNDRFFAVRPEGSVSTLKIQRTERGDSAVYLCASSLHRGQGYTFGSGTRLTVV.

The V call is TRBV10-1, the J call TRBJ1-1, with TRBD1 matching 9 bases. Germline V lookup: CDR1 WNHNN, CDR2 SYGVQD (reference sequence). This CDR3 is 19 amino acids long. V shed 3 bases and J 2 bases; nucleotides not matched to a gene: 16. This CDR3 is CASSDIPKRDRGCNTEAFF. Here the CDR3 DNA reads TGCGCCAGCAGTGATATTCCAAAGAGAGACAGGGGGTGCAACACTGAAGCTTTCTTT.

The chain links TRBV19 to TRBJ2-6, with D hard to call. Germline V lookup: CDR1 LNHDA, CDR2 SQIVND (reference sequence). The CDR3 extends over 17 amino acids. With 3 bases removed from V and 0 bases from J, the gap between germline ends came to 12 bases. In nucleotides, the CDR3 is TGTGCCAGTAGTATTGCATTAGCCTACTCTGGGGCCAACGTCCTGACTTTC. This codes for CASSIALAYSGANVLTF.

This clone was observed a handful of times. The chain joins TRBV6-5 to TRBJ1-3, with D unresolved. Trimming cost V 4 bases and J 4 bases, with 8 bases left between them. Germline-derived CDR1 and CDR2 are MNHEY and SVGAGI. The CDR3 totals 13 residues. CDR3 amino acids: CASSSSGGNTIYF. Written as DNA, the CDR3 is TGTGCCAGCAGTTCCTCAGGCGGAAACACCATATATTTT.

This clone has just a few counts. The CDR3 sequence is CSVGLVGQGSFTSGNTIYF. Written as DNA, the CDR3 is TGCAGCGTTGGACTGGTAGGACAGGGTTCATTTACCTCTGGAAACACCATATATTTT. The J gene is TRBJ1-3, the V gene TRBV29-1, with 8 bases lining up with TRBD1. Germline CDR1 and CDR2: SQVTM and ANQGSEA. After removal of 4 bases from V and 0 bases from J, the junction contained 17 bases not matched to a gene. This CDR3 contains 19 residues.

This rearrangement joins TRBV5-1 to TRBJ1-1; D is perhaps TRBD1 (6 bases). V lost 4 bases to trimming and J lost 7 bases, with 14 bases between them. CDR1 is SGHRS and CDR2 is YFSETQ in the germline V gene. This CDR3 contains 13 residues. Here the CDR3 reads CASSQTGHSEAFF. CDR3 bases: TGCGCCAGCAGCCAGACGGGACACAGTGAAGCTTTCTTT.

This clone was detected a few times. The gene calls are TRBV5-1 and TRBJ1-6, with D maybe TRBD1 (6 bases). V was trimmed by 1 base and J by 7 bases, leaving 9 bases between them. CDR3 size: 14 residues. From germline, CDR1 is SGHRS and CDR2 YFSETQ. The CDR3 sequence is CASSLPGQNSPLHF. The CDR3, as DNA: TGCGCCAGCAGCTTGCCGGGACAAAATTCACCCCTCCACTTT. Based on the CDR3 plus reference TRBV5-1 and TRBJ1-6, the full variable domain is KAGVTQTPRYLIKTRGQQVTLSCSPISGHRSVSWYQQTPGQGLQFLFEYFSETQRNKGNFPGRFSGRQFSNSRSEMNVSTLELGDSALYLCASSLPGQNSPLHFGNGTRLTVT.

This clone was recorded only once. The J gene is TRBJ2-3, the V gene TRBV6-5, with D possibly matching TRBD2 (6 bases). With 6 bases removed from V and 2 bases from J, the gap between germline ends came to 12 bases. CDR3 size: 14 residues. Germline loops: CDR1 MNHEY, CDR2 SVGAGI. The CDR3 loop reads CASRGLQTTDTQYF. CDR3 sequence (DNA): TGTGCCAGCAGGGGACTGCAGACCACAGATACGCAGTATTTT.

The chain is built from TRBV6-5 and TRBJ2-7; 8 bases are shared with TRBD1. The length of the CDR3 is 16 residues. V dropped 2 bases and J dropped 2; count of bases not matched to a gene: 8. CDR1 is MNHEY, CDR2 SVGAGI, per germline. The chain's CDR3 is CASSYRGTGRAYEQYF. The CDR3 nucleotides are TGTGCCAGCAGTTACCGTGGGACAGGAAGGGCCTACGAGCAGTACTTC.

The chain is built from TRBV2 and TRBJ2-3; 9 nucleotides align to TRBD1. V dropped 6 bases and J dropped 1; count of bases not matched to a gene: 2. Germline V gives CDR1 SNHLY, CDR2 FYNNEI. The CDR3 loop spans 14 amino acids. This CDR3 is CASRGQGRTDTQYF. Written as DNA, the CDR3 is TGTGCCAGCAGAGGACAGGGGCGCACAGATACGCAGTATTTT. The entire variable domain, with the rest obtained from reference TRBV2 and TRBJ2-3, is as follows: EPEVTQTPSHQVTQMGQEVILRCVPISNHLYFYWYRQILGQKVEFLVSFYNNEISEKSEIFDDQFSVERPDGSNFTLKIRSTKLEDSAMYFCASRGQGRTDTQYFGPGTRLTVL.

The chain carries TRBV6-5 and TRBJ2-2; D is possibly TRBD2 (5 bases). Germline V lookup: CDR1 MNHEY, CDR2 SVGAGI. Trimming took 0 bases from V and 7 from J, leaving 9 bases between them. The CDR3 is 14 residues long. The CDR3 coding sequence is TGTGCCAGCAGTTACTCGAGGGCCGGCGGGGAGCTGTTTTTT. It is translated as CASSYSRAGGELFF.

CDR3 sequence: CASSFLPGLAGGQSEQFF. Here the CDR3 DNA reads TGTGCCAGCAGCTTTCTACCTGGACTAGCGGGGGGGCAAAGTGAGCAGTTCTTC. This chain joins TRBV5-5 and TRBJ2-1; TRBD2 agrees at 15 bases. V lost 2 bases and J lost 9; bases outside the gene matches: 12. CDR3 length: 18 residues. Germline assignment: CDR1 SGHKS and CDR2 YYEKEE (reference sequence).